The source of this T cell receptor (beta chain) is a study of control samples from healthy donors and cancer patients. With 6 bases clipped from V and 8 bases from J, the junction kept 10 bases outside the gene matches. Germline assignment: CDR1 LNHDA and CDR2 SQIVND (reference sequence). This CDR3 contains 15 residues. Sequencing used immunoSEQ multiplex PCR; TCRdb keeps in-frame clones, though not all of them. The repertoire holds 90,000 to 110,000 clones, with roughly 85% as singletons. The sequence was obtained from a woman aged 45-65 years in good health. What was sequenced was blood. This chain uses TRBV19 with TRBJ2-1; TRBD2 matches at 10 bases. The CDR3 DNA reads as TGTGCCAGTAGGCGAAGCGGGGGGGCGCTCCATGAGCAGTTCTTC. Translation gives CASRRSGGALHEQFF.